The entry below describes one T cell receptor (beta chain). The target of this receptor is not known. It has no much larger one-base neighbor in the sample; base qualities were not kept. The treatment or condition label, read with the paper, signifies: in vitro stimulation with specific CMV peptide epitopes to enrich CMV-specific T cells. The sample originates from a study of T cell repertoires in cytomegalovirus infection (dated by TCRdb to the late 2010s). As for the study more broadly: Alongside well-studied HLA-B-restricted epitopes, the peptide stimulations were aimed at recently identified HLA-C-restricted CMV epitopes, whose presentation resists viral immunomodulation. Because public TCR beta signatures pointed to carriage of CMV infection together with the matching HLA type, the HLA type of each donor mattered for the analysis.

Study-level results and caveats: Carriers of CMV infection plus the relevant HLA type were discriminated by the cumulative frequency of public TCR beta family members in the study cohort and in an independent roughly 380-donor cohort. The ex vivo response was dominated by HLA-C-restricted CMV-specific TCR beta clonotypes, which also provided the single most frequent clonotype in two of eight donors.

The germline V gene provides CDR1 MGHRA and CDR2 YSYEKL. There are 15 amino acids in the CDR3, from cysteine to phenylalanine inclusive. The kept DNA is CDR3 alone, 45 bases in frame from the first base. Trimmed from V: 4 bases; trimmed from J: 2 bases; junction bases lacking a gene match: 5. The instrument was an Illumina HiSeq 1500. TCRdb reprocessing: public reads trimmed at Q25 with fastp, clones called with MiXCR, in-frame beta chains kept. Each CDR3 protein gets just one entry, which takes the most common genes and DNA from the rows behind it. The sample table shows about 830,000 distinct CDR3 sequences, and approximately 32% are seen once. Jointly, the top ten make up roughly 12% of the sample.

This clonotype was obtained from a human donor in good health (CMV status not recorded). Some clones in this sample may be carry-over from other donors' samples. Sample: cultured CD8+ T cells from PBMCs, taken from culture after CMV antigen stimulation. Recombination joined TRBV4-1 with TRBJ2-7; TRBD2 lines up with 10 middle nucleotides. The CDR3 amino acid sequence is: CASSPLAGATYEQYF. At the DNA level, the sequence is TGCGCCAGCAGCCCCCTAGCGGGGGCCACCTACGAGCAGTACTTC.